The rows below give T cell receptor beta chains drawn from one sample of a study of OX40 agonist ivuxolimab in advanced cancers. Generated by immunoSEQ multiplex PCR, the TCRdb table keeps only in-frame clones and is missing some. The sample lists about 35,000 clones; under 90% were seen once. Sequenced here: CD4+ or CD8+ T cells sorted from blood, sampled in a trial of the OX40 agonist ivuxolimab. The receptor source for this set is an adult with an advanced solid tumor such as melanoma, head and neck, liver or kidney cancer. Each CDR3 is given with its conserved first and last residue. Fields, in order: clone size, V gene, D gene, CDR3 length, J gene, CDR3 protein, CDR3 DNA. A D gene is named only where the DNA matches it firmly. Clone size is not always given. Where it is, it says once, few, many or a class for expanded clones.

abundance: -
v_gene: TRBV5-8
d_gene: -
len: 16
j_gene: TRBJ1-2
CDR3aa: CASSPSTSRTHYGYTF
CDR3nt: TGTGCCAGCAGCCCTTCCACGAGCAGGACCCACTATGGCTACACCTTC

abundance: -
v_gene: TRBV27
d_gene: -
len: 15
j_gene: TRBJ1-1
CDR3aa: CASRSSPGTPTEAFF
CDR3nt: TGTGCCAGCAGAAGCTCCCCCGGGACACCTACTGAAGCTTTCTTT

abundance: -
v_gene: TRBV28
d_gene: -
len: 16
j_gene: TRBJ2-5
CDR3aa: CASRGEQAPYQETQYF
CDR3nt: TGTGCCAGCAGGGGAGAGCAGGCCCCGTACCAAGAGACCCAGTACTTC

abundance: -
v_gene: TRBV27
d_gene: -
len: 9
j_gene: TRBJ2-7
CDR3aa: CARPYEQYF
CDR3nt: TGTGCCAGACCGTACGAGCAGTACTTC

abundance: few
v_gene: TRBV11-2
d_gene: TRBD1
len: 15
j_gene: TRBJ1-2
CDR3aa: CASSPRQGVLNGYTF
CDR3nt: TGTGCCAGCAGCCCAAGACAGGGGGTTCTTAATGGCTACACCTTC

abundance: once
v_gene: TRBV4-3
d_gene: -
len: 16
j_gene: TRBJ2-7
CDR3aa: CASSQDKSAAGYEQYF
CDR3nt: TGCGCCAGCAGCCAAGATAAGTCTGCGGCGGGTTACGAGCAGTACTTC

abundance: once
v_gene: TRBV11-3
d_gene: TRBD1
len: 19
j_gene: TRBJ2-3
CDR3aa: CASSPWASATGGPTDTQYF
CDR3nt: TGTGCCAGCAGCCCTTGGGCTTCTGCGACAGGGGGTCCCACAGATACGCAGTATTTT

abundance: -
v_gene: TRBV5-1
d_gene: -
len: 12
j_gene: TRBJ1-4
CDR3aa: CASRGLHEKLFF
CDR3nt: TGCGCCAGCAGGGGGCTTCATGAAAAACTGTTTTTT

abundance: -
v_gene: TRBV7-6
d_gene: -
len: 15
j_gene: TRBJ2-1
CDR3aa: CASSSSSGVHNEQFF
CDR3nt: TGTGCCAGCAGCTCCTCGAGTGGGGTCCACAATGAGCAGTTCTTC

abundance: -
v_gene: TRBV7-8
d_gene: -
len: 15
j_gene: TRBJ2-1
CDR3aa: CASSLSGWPSNEQFF
CDR3nt: TGTGCCAGCAGCTTATCAGGGTGGCCATCCAATGAGCAGTTCTTC

abundance: -
v_gene: TRBV5-1
d_gene: TRBD1
len: 15
j_gene: TRBJ2-7
CDR3aa: CASSWGQGASYEQYF
CDR3nt: TGCGCCAGCAGCTGGGGACAGGGGGCATCCTACGAGCAGTACTTC